Presented here are 29 T cell receptor beta chains from one specimen sequenced in a study of human T cells and chemical hapten exposure. One entry per CDR3 protein results from TCRdb running MiXCR on the RACE reads. The table shows over 100,000 distinct CDR3 sequences, with less than 10% occurring only once. Time point denoted: patch test 2, 6 weeks after DPC sensitization. Treatment: therapeutic diphenylcyclopropenone sensitization with weekly scalp DPC. The sequencing here drew on whole blood, taken in connection with sensitization to the hapten diphenylcyclopropenone (DPC). These receptors came from a woman aged 40 to 55 with alopecia areata. Some clones in this sample may be carry-over from other donors' samples.

This clonotype was recorded many times. The rearrangement links TRBV6-6 to TRBJ1-4; D gene uncertain. This CDR3 has 10 amino acids. Between the trimmed V and J ends, which lost 7 bases and 8 bases, there was a span of 5 bases. Germline V gene data show CDR1 as MNHNY and CDR2 as SVGAGI (reference sequence). CDR3 residues: CASKGEKLFF. DNA of the CDR3: TGTGCCAGCAAGGGAGAAAAACTGTTTTTT.

The chain employs TRBV7-9 and TRBJ1-3; the D gene is possibly TRBD1 (5 bases). The CDR3 contains 16 residues. Per the germline V gene, CDR1 is SEHNR and CDR2 is FQNEAQ (reference sequence). V gave up 2 bases and J gave up 6 bases, with 17 bases separating them. CDR3 bases: TGTGCCAGCAGCTTACCCTCGACAGATATGAAAAACACCATATATTTT. Encoded protein: CASSLPSTDMKNTIYF.

Ten or more counts support this clonotype. V gene TRBV10-1 combines with J gene TRBJ1-6; D gene ambiguous. The CDR3 runs 12 residues. Germline CDR1 is WNHNN and CDR2 is SYGVQD (reference sequence). V was pared by 2 bases and J by 6 bases, with 2 bases between. The CDR3 nucleotides are TGCGCCAGCAGTGAGGGTAATTCACCCCTCCACTTT. Translated: CASSEGNSPLHF.

This clonotype was observed at least ten times. The V call is TRBV29-1, the J call TRBJ2-2; 8 nucleotides align to TRBD1. CDR3 length: 14 amino acids. V lost 7 bases to trimming and J lost 2 bases; unmatched junction nucleotides: 6. Germline V gene sequence: CDR1 SQVTM, CDR2 ANQGSEA. The CDR3 DNA is TGCAGCGCGACGACAGGGGTAAACACCGGGGAGCTGTTTTTT. Amino acids: CSATTGVNTGELFF.

This clonotype turned up a few times. The rearrangement uses TRBV6-5 and TRBJ1-1; possible D gene TRBD1, 6 bases. Between the trimmed V and J ends, which lost 6 bases and 0 bases, there was a span of 11 bases. The CDR3 is made up of 14 amino acids. Germline V CDR1 and CDR2: MNHEY, SVGAGI. This CDR3 is CASRQGGVNTEAFF. Written as DNA, the CDR3 is TGTGCCAGCAGACAGGGCGGGGTGAACACTGAAGCTTTCTTT.

The chain is built from TRBV4-1 and TRBJ2-6, with D possibly matching TRBD2 (6 bases). The CDR3 runs 15 residues. The V end lost 2 bases, the J end lost 3 bases, and 8 bases lay between the germline ends. Germline V lookup: CDR1 MGHRA, CDR2 YSYEKL. The CDR3 coding sequence is TGCGCCAGCAGCCAACGGGGAGGTGGGGCCAACGTCCTGACTTTC. This codes for CASSQRGGGANVLTF.

The genes are TRBV6-2 or TRBV6-3 and TRBJ2-5, with TRBD2 matching over 7 bases. This CDR3 is built from 15 residues. Germline V gene sequence: CDR1 MNHEY, CDR2 SVGEGT. Unmatched junction bases numbered 3, after V lost 0 bases and J lost 2 bases. The CDR3 here is CASSYSWTRQETQYF. The CDR3 DNA reads as TGTGCCAGCAGTTACTCTTGGACTAGACAAGAGACCCAGTACTTC.

This clonotype showed up many times. The rearrangement joins TRBV29-1 to TRBJ1-2, with D unresolved. Germline values: CDR1 SQVTM, CDR2 ANQGSEA. The CDR3 length is 9 residues. V was cut by 1 base and J by 8 bases, with 2 bases left in between. CDR3 nucleotides: TGCAGCGTTGAAGGGGGCTACACCTTC. This sequence encodes CSVEGGYTF.

This clonotype was picked up a small number of times. At one boundary the junction diverges from the germline segment, which might be a read error. The J gene is TRBJ2-5, the V gene TRBV7-7; possibly TRBD2 for D (5 bases). Germline values: CDR1 SSHAT, CDR2 FNYEAQ (reference sequence). CDR3 length equals 15 residues. CDR3 DNA sequence: TGTGCTAGCAGCTATAACCCGGGGTTTCAAGAGACCCAGTACTTC. It translates to CASSYNPGFQETQYF.

The J gene is TRBJ2-3, the V gene TRBV5-4; D remains unclear. The CDR3 spans 13 residues. Germline lookup yields CDR1 SGHNT and CDR2 YYREEE (reference sequence). V was cut by 0 bases and J by 4 bases, with 6 bases left in between. CDR3 region: CASSLGPPDTQYF. The CDR3 region has the DNA TGTGCCAGCAGCTTGGGCCCCCCAGATACGCAGTATTTT.

This clonotype was found many times. V is TRBV25-1 and J is TRBJ1-4; the D gene is possibly TRBD1 (5 bases). With 8 bases removed from V and 4 bases from J, the gap between germline ends came to 17 bases. This CDR3 region has 15 residues. Germline V CDR1 and CDR2: MGHDK, SYGVNS. This CDR3 is CASPSRGEDNEKLFF. CDR3 in DNA: TGTGCCAGCCCTTCCAGAGGGGAAGATAATGAAAAACTGTTTTTT.

The table lists this clonotype with many counts. The V and J genes are TRBV12-3 or TRBV12-4 and TRBJ1-1; 7 bases agree with TRBD1. After removal of 3 bases from V and 7 bases from J, the junction contained 5 bases not matched to a gene. The CDR3 has 13 amino acids. The CDR3 coding sequence is TGTGCCAGCAGTTTCTACAGGGGAGGTGAAGCTTTCTTT. It encodes CASSFYRGGEAFF.

This clonotype was seen a few times. The V and J genes are TRBV29-1 and TRBJ1-1; no firm D call. CDR1 and CDR2 (germline): SQVTM, ANQGSEA. With 2 bases removed from V and 5 bases from J, the gap between germline ends came to 12 bases. This CDR3 comprises 13 residues. Written as DNA, the CDR3 is TGCAGCGTTGAAAGGGAAAGGGAAACTGAAGCTTTCTTT. Its protein is CSVERERETEAFF.

The V gene is TRBV10-3, the J gene TRBJ2-3, with 9 bases aligning to TRBD1. This CDR3 is built from 13 residues. Looked up from germline, CDR1 is ENHRY and CDR2 is SYGVKD. The J segment lost 6 bases and the V segment lost 6 bases, leaving 4 bases of the junction unmatched. CDR3 nucleotides: TGTGCCATCAGACAGGGGGCTGAGGATACGCAGTATTTT. The encoded protein is CAIRQGAEDTQYF.

This clonotype has a handful of counts. The chain recombines TRBV7-2 with TRBJ1-5; D possibly corresponds to TRBD1 (5 bases). V was pared by 5 bases and J by 2 bases, with 13 bases between. The CDR3 loop spans 15 amino acids. The germline V gene encodes CDR1 SGHTA and CDR2 FQGNSA. In nucleotides, the CDR3 is TGTGCCAGCAGCGGCAGGGTTGCGGGCAATCAGCCCCAGCATTTT. It codes for CASSGRVAGNQPQHF.

The chain has TRBV5-1 and TRBJ1-2; possibly TRBD1 for D (6 bases). The V gene lost 4 bases and the J gene lost 2 bases, with 9 bases spanning the gap. The CDR3 has 13 residues. Per the germline V gene, CDR1 is SGHRS and CDR2 is YFSETQ. The CDR3 reads CASSGQMNYGYTF. CDR3 bases: TGCGCCAGCAGCGGACAGATGAACTATGGCTACACCTTC.

This clonotype has at least ten counts. The chain uses TRBV9 and TRBJ2-1; TRBD1 matches at 9 bases. The germline V gene encodes CDR1 SGDLS and CDR2 YYNGEE. There are 15 residues in the CDR3. J lost 8 bases, V lost 4 bases, and 10 bases had no gene match. The CDR3 DNA is TGTGCCAGCAGCTTAACAGGACAGGGGTGGGATGAGCAGTTCTTC. Encoded protein: CASSLTGQGWDEQFF.

This clonotype was seen ten or more times. The J gene is TRBJ1-6, the V gene TRBV28; D might be TRBD1 (6 bases). With 0 bases removed from V and 7 bases from J, the gap between germline ends came to 13 bases. Germline V gives CDR1 MDHEN, CDR2 SYDVKM. The CDR3 spans 16 residues. The CDR3, as DNA: TGTGCCAGCAGTTTATGGGTTAGGGGGGCGAATTCACCCCTCCACTTT. Translation gives CASSLWVRGANSPLHF.

This clonotype was counted many times. This chain connects TRBV5-1 to TRBJ2-6; a possible D gene is TRBD1 (5 bases). The CDR3 spans 16 residues. V lost 1 base, J lost 0 bases, and 8 bases lay in between. The germline V gene has CDR1 SGHRS and CDR2 YFSETQ. CDR3 nucleotides: TGCGCCAGCAGCTTGCGACAGCTCTCTGGGGCCAACGTCCTGACTTTC. It yields the protein CASSLRQLSGANVLTF.

The sample holds a few counts of this clonotype. This chain uses TRBV6-5 with TRBJ1-1, with 8 bases fitting TRBD1. Germline CDR1 and CDR2: MNHEY and SVGAGI. The CDR3 is 14 residues long. The junction had 8 bases not matched to a gene; V was cut back by 5 bases and J by 6 bases. The CDR3 loop is CASSRTGRGAEAFF. CDR3 in DNA: TGTGCCAGCAGTCGGACAGGGCGGGGGGCTGAAGCTTTCTTT.

This clonotype came up many times. The rearrangement uses TRBV7-2 and TRBJ1-4; D uncertain. The V end lost 2 bases, the J end lost 1 base, and 11 bases lay between the germline ends. The V gene's germline CDR1 is SGHTA and CDR2 FQGNSA. The CDR3 loop spans 16 amino acids. CDR3 sequence (DNA): TGTGCCAGCAGCTTAACACCGGGAGTAACTAATGAAAAACTGTTTTTT. Protein product: CASSLTPGVTNEKLFF.

This clonotype was recorded once. This rearrangement joins TRBV7-2 to TRBJ2-4; D is possibly TRBD1 (6 bases). The CDR3 is made up of 14 amino acids. CDR1 and CDR2 from the germline V gene are SGHTA and FQGNSA. V shed 4 bases and J shed 9 bases, with 16 bases lying between them. CDR3 nucleotides: TGTGCCAGCAGCTACCGACAGGCGAAGGGCATTCAGTACTTC. It specifies CASSYRQAKGIQYF.

The J gene is TRBJ2-3, the V gene TRBV12-3 or TRBV12-4; D call uncertain. V dropped 8 bases and J dropped 6 bases, with 15 bases sitting between them. The CDR3 extends over 13 amino acids. For the CDR3, the DNA is TGTGCCAGCTCGGTCCTTAGACGGGATACGCAGTATTTT. Its translation is CASSVLRRDTQYF.

Many counts were recorded for this clonotype. The rearrangement links TRBV25-1 to TRBJ1-2; TRBD1 matches 7 bases. CDR1 is MGHDK, CDR2 SYGVNS, per germline. The CDR3 is 13 residues long. J lost 5 bases, V lost 3 bases, and 3 bases had no gene match. The CDR3 is CASSETGRYGYTF. The CDR3 nucleotides read TGTGCCAGCAGTGAGACAGGGCGGTATGGCTACACCTTC.

Here the CDR3 reads CASSRYSPSSYEQYF. CDR3 nucleotide sequence: TGTGCCAGCAGTCGCTACAGCCCGTCCTCCTACGAGCAGTACTTC. The V call is TRBV27, the J call TRBJ2-7; D remains ambiguous. CDR1 is MNHEY and CDR2 is SMNVEV in the germline V gene (reference sequence). V lost 5 bases, J lost 0 bases, and 14 bases lay in between. This CDR3 is built from 15 residues.

This clonotype was observed many times. The rearrangement joins TRBV4-2 to TRBJ2-3; the D is unclear. Trimming shortened V by 5 bases and J by 0 bases, and 9 bases separated the two germline ends. This CDR3 is 14 amino acids long. The germline gives CDR1 LGHNA, CDR2 YNFKEQ. The CDR3 bases are TGTGCCAGCAGCTCTGGCCAGAGCACAGATACGCAGTATTTT. Translation: CASSSGQSTDTQYF.

This clonotype appeared a few times. The rearrangement links TRBV2 to TRBJ2-5; no definite D call. This CDR3 contains 15 residues. Trimming took 0 bases from V and 3 from J, leaving 11 bases between them. Per germline, CDR1 SNHLY and CDR2 FYNNEI. CDR3 sequence: CASSEATRREETQYF. The CDR3 DNA sequence: TGTGCCAGCAGTGAAGCGACTCGTCGGGAAGAGACCCAGTACTTC. The whole variable domain, filled in from reference TRBV2 and TRBJ2-5, reads EPEVTQTPSHQVTQMGQEVILRCVPISNHLYFYWYRQILGQKVEFLVSFYNNEISEKSEIFDDQFSVERPDGSNFTLKIRSTKLEDSAMYFCASSEATRREETQYFGPGTRLLVL.

V gene TRBV5-1 combines with J gene TRBJ2-3; 9 bases fit TRBD1. With 4 bases clipped from V and 2 bases from J, the junction kept 5 bases outside the gene matches. The CDR3 contains 15 residues. CDR1 is SGHRS and CDR2 is YFSETQ in the germline V gene. In nucleotides, the CDR3 is TGCGCCAGCAGCCAGACAGGGGGTATCACAGATACGCAGTATTTT. Its translation: CASSQTGGITDTQYF.

The J gene is TRBJ2-6, the V gene TRBV6-2 or TRBV6-3; 7 bases agree with TRBD1. Trimming took 5 bases from V and 12 from J; bases not matched to a gene: 7. CDR1 and CDR2 (germline): MNHEY, SVGEGT. The CDR3 runs 13 residues. Here the CDR3 DNA reads TGTGCCAGCAGTGATCCTGACAGGGCCGTCCTGACTTTC. As protein: CASSDPDRAVLTF.